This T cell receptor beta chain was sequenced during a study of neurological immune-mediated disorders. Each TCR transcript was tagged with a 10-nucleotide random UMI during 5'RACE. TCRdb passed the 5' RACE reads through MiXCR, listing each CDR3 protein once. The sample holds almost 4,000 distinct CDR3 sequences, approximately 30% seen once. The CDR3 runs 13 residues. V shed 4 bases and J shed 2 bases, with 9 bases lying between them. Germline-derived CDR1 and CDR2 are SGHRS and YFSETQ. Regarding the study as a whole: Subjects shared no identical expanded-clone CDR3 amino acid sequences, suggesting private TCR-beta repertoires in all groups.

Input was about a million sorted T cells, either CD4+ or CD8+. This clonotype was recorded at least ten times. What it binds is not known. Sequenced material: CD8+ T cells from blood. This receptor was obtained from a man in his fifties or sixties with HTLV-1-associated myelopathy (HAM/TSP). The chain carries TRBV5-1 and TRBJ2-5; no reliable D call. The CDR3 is CASSRAPQETQYF. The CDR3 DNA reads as TGCGCCAGCAGCCGGGCTCCTCAAGAGACCCAGTACTTC.